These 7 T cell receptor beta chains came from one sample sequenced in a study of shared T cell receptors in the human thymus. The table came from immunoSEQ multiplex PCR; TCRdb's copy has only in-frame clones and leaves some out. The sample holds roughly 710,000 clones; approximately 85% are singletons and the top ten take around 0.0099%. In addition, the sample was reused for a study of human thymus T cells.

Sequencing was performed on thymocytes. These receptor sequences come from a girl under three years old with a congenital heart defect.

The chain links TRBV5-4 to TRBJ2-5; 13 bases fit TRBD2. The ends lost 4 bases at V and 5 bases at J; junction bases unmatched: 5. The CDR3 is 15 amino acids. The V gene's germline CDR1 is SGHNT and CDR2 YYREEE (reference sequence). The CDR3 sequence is CASSDRLAGGETQYF. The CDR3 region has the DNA TGTGCCAGCAGCGACCGACTAGCGGGGGGTGAGACCCAGTACTTC.

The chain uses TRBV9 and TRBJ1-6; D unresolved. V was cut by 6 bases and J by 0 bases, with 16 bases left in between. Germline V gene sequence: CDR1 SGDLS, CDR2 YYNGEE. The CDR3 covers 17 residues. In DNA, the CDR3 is TGTGCCAGCATCCGTTCCAGGTCCAGCTCCTATAATTCACCCCTCCACTTT. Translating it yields CASIRSRSSSYNSPLHF.

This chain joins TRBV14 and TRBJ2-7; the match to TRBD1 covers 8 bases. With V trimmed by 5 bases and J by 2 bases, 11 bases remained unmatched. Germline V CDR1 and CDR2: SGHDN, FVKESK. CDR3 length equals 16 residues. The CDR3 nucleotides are TGTGCCAGCAGCTCCAAGGGGGACAGGCAAACCTACGAGCAGTACTTC. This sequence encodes CASSSKGDRQTYEQYF.

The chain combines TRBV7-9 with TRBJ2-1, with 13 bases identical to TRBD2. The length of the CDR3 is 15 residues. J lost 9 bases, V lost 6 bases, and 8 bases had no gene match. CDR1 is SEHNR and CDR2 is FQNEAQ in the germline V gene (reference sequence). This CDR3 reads CASRSGTSGEPEQFF. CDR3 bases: TGTGCCAGCAGATCCGGGACTAGCGGGGAGCCTGAGCAGTTCTTC.

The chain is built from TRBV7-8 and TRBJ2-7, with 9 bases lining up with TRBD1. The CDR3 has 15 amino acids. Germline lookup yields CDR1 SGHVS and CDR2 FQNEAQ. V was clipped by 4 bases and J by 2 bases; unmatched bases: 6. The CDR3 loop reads CASSSDRGGTYEQYF. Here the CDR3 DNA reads TGTGCCAGCAGCTCCGACAGGGGGGGCACCTACGAGCAGTACTTC.

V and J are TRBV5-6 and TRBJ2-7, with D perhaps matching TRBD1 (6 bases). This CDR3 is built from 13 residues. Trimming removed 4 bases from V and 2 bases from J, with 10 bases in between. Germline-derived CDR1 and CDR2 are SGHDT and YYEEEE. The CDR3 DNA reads TGTGCCAGCAGCGTGGACAGAGCCTACGAGCAGTACTTC. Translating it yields CASSVDRAYEQYF.

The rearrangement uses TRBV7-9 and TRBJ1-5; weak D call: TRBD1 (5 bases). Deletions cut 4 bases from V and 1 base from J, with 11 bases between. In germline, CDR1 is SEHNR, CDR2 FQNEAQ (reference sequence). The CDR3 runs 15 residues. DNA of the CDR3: TGTGCCAGCAGCTCCTCCAGGGTAAGCAATCAGCCCCAGCATTTT. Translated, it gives CASSSSRVSNQPQHF.